The clone carrying this TCR beta chain has ten or more counts. Its antigen is unidentified. CDR3 regions of TCR beta were amplified from RNA transcripts. HTBI primers primed a first-round RT-PCR, and a second-round multiplex PCR followed. TCRdb called the multiplex PCR reads again in MiXCR, with one record for every CDR3 protein. The profile covers 900,000 to 1,200,000 distinct CDR3 sequences, with roughly 35% appearing a single time and roughly 10% taken by the ten largest. Trimming shortened V by 10 bases and J by 6 bases, and 15 bases separated the two germline ends. The CDR3 totals 12 residues. Germline V gives CDR1 SNHLY, CDR2 FYNNEI. The data originate from a study of Graves' ophthalmopathy and Graves' hyperthyroidism. Study as a whole: No ophthalmopathy within 18 months of follow-up signified stable hyperthyroidism.

Overall study findings and caveats: Among expanded thyroid clonotypes above 0.001 frequency, most also occurred in blood.

The sequence derives from an adult man with Graves' hyperthyroidism. The genes are TRBV2 and TRBJ1-1, with D maybe TRBD1 (6 bases). Input material: peripheral blood or thyroid tissue (not recorded which). The DNA of the CDR3 is TGTGCCACCCAACCGGGGGCCTCTGAAGCTTTCTTT. Residues: CATQPGASEAFF.